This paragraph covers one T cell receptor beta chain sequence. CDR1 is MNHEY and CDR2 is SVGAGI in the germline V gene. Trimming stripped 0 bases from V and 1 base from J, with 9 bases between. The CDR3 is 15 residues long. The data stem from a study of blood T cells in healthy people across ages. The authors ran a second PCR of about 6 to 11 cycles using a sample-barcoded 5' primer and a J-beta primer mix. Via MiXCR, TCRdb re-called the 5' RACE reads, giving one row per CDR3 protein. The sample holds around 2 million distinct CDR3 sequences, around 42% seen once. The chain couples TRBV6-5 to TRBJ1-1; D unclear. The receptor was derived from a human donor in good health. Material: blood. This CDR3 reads CASSYSRQPNTEAFF. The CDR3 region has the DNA TGTGCCAGCAGTTACTCGAGACAACCGAACACTGAAGCTTTCTTT.